These 31 T cell receptor beta chains were sequenced from one sample in a study of T cell responses to AZD1222 COVID-19 vaccine. Assay used: immunoSEQ multiplex PCR; TCRdb lists only in-frame clones, some missing. Of about 110,000 clones in the sample, approximately 88% were seen once. Sequences were derived from peripheral blood, sampled on day 0 of AZD1222 vaccination. Receptors were obtained from an adult in good health.

In its sample, this clone was seen a few times. The chain couples TRBV7-2 to TRBJ2-7; D gene unclear. This CDR3 contains 11 residues. Germline V gene sequence: CDR1 SGHTA, CDR2 FQGNSA. V was clipped by 5 bases and J by 0 bases, with 2 bases between them. The CDR3 DNA reads as TGTGCCAGCAGCGTCTCCTACGAGCAGTACTTC. Protein product: CASSVSYEQYF. Looking up the rest from reference TRBV7-2 and TRBJ2-7 gives the full variable domain: GAGVSQSPSNKVTEKGKDVELRCDPISGHTALYWYRQSLGQGLEFLIYFQGNSAPDKSGLPSDRFSAERTGGSVSTLTIQRTQQEDSAVYLCASSVSYEQYFGPGTRLTVT.

This clone was found once. The J gene is TRBJ2-3, the V gene TRBV28, with D perhaps matching TRBD1 or TRBD2 (6 bases each). The CDR3 is 15 amino acids. Germline CDR1 is MDHEN and CDR2 is SYDVKM. Between the trimmed V and J ends, which lost 10 bases and 2 bases, there was a span of 19 bases. In nucleotides, the CDR3 is TGTGCCACACAGGGTTGGGGGGTTAACACAGATACGCAGTATTTT. This sequence encodes CATQGWGVNTDTQYF.

In its sample, this clone was seen once. This chain links TRBV28 with TRBJ2-2; no reliable D call. Per the germline V gene, CDR1 is MDHEN and CDR2 is SYDVKM. With 3 bases removed from V and 3 bases from J, the gap between germline ends came to 11 bases. The CDR3 has 15 amino acids. The CDR3 protein is CASSLTPKYTGELFF. CDR3 DNA: TGTGCCAGCAGTTTGACACCAAAATACACCGGGGAGCTGTTTTTT.

V gene TRBV12-3 or TRBV12-4 combines with J gene TRBJ1-3, with D possibly being TRBD1 (5 bases). Between the trimmed V and J ends, which lost 7 bases and 4 bases, there was a span of 11 bases. The CDR3 has 13 residues. CDR3 amino acids: CASTGDPGNTIYF. For the CDR3, the DNA is TGTGCCAGCACCGGGGACCCCGGAAACACCATATATTTT.

The chain employs TRBV20-1 and TRBJ1-1; unclear D gene. The CDR3 loop spans 11 amino acids. From germline, CDR1 is DFQATT and CDR2 SNEGSKA (reference sequence). The V gene lost 0 bases and the J gene lost 11 bases, with 10 bases spanning the gap. The CDR3 DNA sequence: TGCAGTGCTAGAGATCTTTTGGGGGCTTTCTTT. As protein: CSARDLLGAFF.

The rearrangement uses TRBV28 and TRBJ2-3; D is tentatively TRBD1 or TRBD2 (5 bases each). The germline V gene has CDR1 MDHEN and CDR2 SYDVKM. This CDR3 is built from 15 residues. Between the trimmed V and J ends, which lost 6 bases and 0 bases, there was a span of 13 bases. In DNA form, the CDR3 reads TGTGCCAGCAGGTCCGGGACGGCTAGCACAGATACGCAGTATTTT. Its protein product is CASRSGTASTDTQYF.

The chain carries TRBV7-2 and TRBJ2-7; 7 bases fit TRBD1. The CDR3 loop spans 15 amino acids. The germline V gene has CDR1 SGHTA and CDR2 FQGNSA. V shed 3 bases, J shed 2 bases, and the junction held 7 bases outside the gene matches. The CDR3 DNA reads as TGTGCCAGCAGCTTGGCAGGGGGTGTAACCTACGAGCAGTACTTC. This translates into CASSLAGGVTYEQYF.

The count of this clone is one. The rearrangement links TRBV25-1 to TRBJ1-5; 8 nucleotides match TRBD1. CDR3 length equals 16 residues. The V gene's germline CDR1 is MGHDK and CDR2 SYGVNS. The trim removed 4 bases at V and 1 base at J, leaving 6 bases unmatched. The CDR3 region is CASSANRDRSNQPQHF. Here the CDR3 DNA reads TGTGCCAGCAGTGCAAACCGGGACAGGAGCAATCAGCCCCAGCATTTT.

This clone was observed a few times. The CDR3 loop is CATSSKRGTYEQYF. The CDR3 region has the DNA TGTGCCACCAGCAGCAAGCGGGGTACCTACGAGCAGTACTTC. V gene TRBV15 combines with J gene TRBJ2-7; 7 nucleotides agree with TRBD2. Looked up from germline, CDR1 is LNHNV and CDR2 is YYDKDF (reference sequence). The CDR3 consists of 14 residues. V lost 3 bases, J lost 2 bases, and 4 bases stayed unmatched. The complete variable domain, with remaining parts taken from reference TRBV15 and TRBJ2-7, reads DAMVIQNPRYQVTQFGKPVTLSCSQTLNHNVMYWYQQKSSQAPKLLFHYYDKDFNNEADTPDNFQSRRPNTSFCFLDIRSPGLGDTAMYLCATSSKRGTYEQYFGPGTRLTVT.

This rearrangement joins TRBV5-4 to TRBJ1-6; 7 nucleotides line up with TRBD1. This CDR3 has 16 amino acids. V lost 0 bases to trimming and J lost 7 bases; unmatched junction nucleotides: 7. CDR1 SGHNT and CDR2 YYREEE come from the germline V gene (reference sequence). Here the CDR3 DNA reads TGTGCCAGCAGCTTGGGTATTCCAGGGGGAAATTCACCCCTCCACTTT. The encoded protein is CASSLGIPGGNSPLHF. Filled out from reference TRBV5-4 and TRBJ1-6, the complete variable domain reads ETGVTQSPTHLIKTRGQQVTLRCSSQSGHNTVSWYQQALGQGPQFIFQYYREEENGRGNFPPRFSGLQFPNYSSELNVNALELDDSALYLCASSLGIPGGNSPLHFGNGTRLTVT.

CDR3 nucleotides: TGTGCCAGTTCGACAGGGGGCGCAGTTGGGGCCAACGTCCTGACTTTC. This codes for CASSTGGAVGANVLTF. The V and J genes are TRBV28 and TRBJ2-6, with 10 bases aligning to TRBD1. V was clipped by 9 bases and J by 3 bases; unmatched bases: 8. Germline CDR1 MDHEN, CDR2 SYDVKM. This CDR3 comprises 16 residues.

This clone has a handful of counts. This sequence joins TRBV15 and TRBJ2-2; 11 positions match TRBD2. V shed 6 bases, J shed 5 bases, and the junction held 8 bases outside the gene matches. The CDR3 extends over 16 amino acids. From germline, CDR1 is LNHNV and CDR2 YYDKDF (reference sequence). CDR3 region: CATREDSGRVTGELFF. The CDR3, as DNA: TGTGCCACCAGGGAAGATAGCGGGAGGGTGACCGGGGAGCTGTTTTTT.

The gene calls are TRBV12-5 and TRBJ1-3; D perhaps matches TRBD1 (5 bases). Trimming pared 0 bases from V and 0 bases from J, leaving 6 bases between. The CDR3 has 15 residues. Germline CDR1 is LGHNT and CDR2 is FRNRAP. CDR3 bases: TGTGCTAGTGGTTTGGTAGGGGTCTCTGGAAACACCATATATTTT. Its translation is CASGLVGVSGNTIYF.

The chain couples TRBV5-1 to TRBJ2-7, with D tentatively TRBD1 (6 bases). CDR3 length: 15 amino acids. Trimming removed 7 bases from V and 2 bases from J, with 19 bases in between. Germline CDR1 and CDR2: SGHRS and YFSETQ. CDR3 in amino acids: CASYSGTRGTYEQYF. For the CDR3, the DNA is TGCGCCAGCTATTCCGGGACACGGGGCACCTACGAGCAGTACTTC.

This clone was seen more than once but under ten times. The V call is TRBV10-3, the J call TRBJ2-2; TRBD2 matches 7 bases. V gave up 4 bases and J gave up 2 bases; unmatched junction bases: 7. Germline V gives CDR1 ENHRY, CDR2 SYGVKD. The CDR3 contains 16 residues. The CDR3 spells CAISASGEGNTGELFF. DNA of the CDR3: TGTGCCATCAGTGCCAGCGGGGAAGGCAACACCGGGGAGCTGTTTTTT.

The chain links TRBV7-3 to TRBJ1-5; the D is unclear. Germline V gene data show CDR1 as SGHTA and CDR2 as FQGTGA. V was clipped by 3 bases and J by 0 bases, with 12 bases between them. The CDR3 consists of 16 residues. This CDR3 is CASSFLKDYSNQPQHF. The CDR3 nucleotides are TGTGCCAGCAGCTTCCTCAAAGATTATAGCAATCAGCCCCAGCATTTT.

The rearrangement links TRBV24-1 to TRBJ2-5, with D hard to call. Trimming left V 3 bases short and J 4 bases short, with 8 bases between. This CDR3 spans 13 amino acids. From germline, CDR1 is KGHDR and CDR2 SFDVKD. The CDR3 nucleotides read TGTGCCACCAGTGATAGAGGAAGAGAGACCCAGTACTTC. It is translated as CATSDRGRETQYF.

The rearrangement links TRBV29-1 to TRBJ2-3, with D perhaps being TRBD1 or TRBD2 (6 bases each). The CDR3 runs to 15 residues. CDR1 SQVTM and CDR2 ANQGSEA come from the germline V gene. V was trimmed by 7 bases and J by 0 bases, leaving 17 bases between them. The CDR3 spells CSAKAGAGSTDTQYF. The CDR3 nucleotides are TGCAGCGCCAAGGCAGGGGCGGGGAGCACAGATACGCAGTATTTT.

V gene TRBV6-2 or TRBV6-3 combines with J gene TRBJ2-7, with D uncertain. Germline V gives CDR1 MNHEY, CDR2 SVGEGT. V lost 0 bases, J lost 2 bases, and 11 bases lay in between. This CDR3 contains 15 residues. The chain's CDR3 is CASSYSSSQPYEQYF. The CDR3 DNA reads TGTGCCAGCAGTTACTCGAGTAGCCAACCCTACGAGCAGTACTTC.

The rearrangement uses TRBV2 and TRBJ2-1; 7 bases match TRBD2. This CDR3 has 15 residues. The ends lost 3 bases at V and 3 bases at J; junction bases unmatched: 5. Germline-derived CDR1 and CDR2 are SNHLY and FYNNEI. The CDR3 DNA reads TGTGCCAGCAGTGAGGGCGGGACTAACTACAATGAGCAGTTCTTC. Amino acid sequence: CASSEGGTNYNEQFF.

The J gene is TRBJ2-7, the V gene TRBV5-1; D unresolved. The germline gives CDR1 SGHRS, CDR2 YFSETQ. Trimming took off 4 bases at V and 0 bases at J, with 5 bases between the two ends. The CDR3 sequence is 12 residues long. CDR3 protein: CASSLSSYEQYF. CDR3 DNA: TGCGCCAGCAGCCTGAGCTCCTACGAGCAGTACTTC.

The count of this clone is one. The V gene is TRBV6-5, the J gene TRBJ1-1; 10 bases agree with TRBD1. Germline lookup yields CDR1 MNHEY and CDR2 SVGAGI. This CDR3 has 14 residues. V lost 5 bases to trimming and J lost 4 bases; unmatched junction nucleotides: 4. Here the CDR3 reads CASSPRTGGTEAFF. Here the CDR3 DNA reads TGTGCCAGCAGTCCGCGGACAGGGGGCACTGAAGCTTTCTTT.

The chain joins TRBV6-5 to TRBJ1-2; D is uncertain. CDR1 and CDR2 (germline): MNHEY, SVGAGI. V was shortened by 7 bases and J by 4 bases, with 13 bases between the two germline ends. The CDR3 has 13 residues. Here the CDR3 reads CASNLDKSYGYTF. Written as DNA, the CDR3 is TGTGCCAGCAACCTTGACAAATCCTATGGCTACACCTTC.

This chain joins TRBV28 and TRBJ2-4; the D gene is possibly TRBD2 (5 bases). This CDR3 region has 14 residues. The germline CDR1 and CDR2 sequences are MDHEN and SYDVKM. V dropped 5 bases and J dropped 9 bases, with 17 bases sitting between them. The CDR3 sequence is CASSTTVSAVIQYF. As DNA, the CDR3 is TGTGCCAGCAGTACTACGGTGTCAGCGGTCATTCAGTACTTC. Full variable domain (remainder filled in from reference TRBV28 and TRBJ2-4): DVKVTQSSRYLVKRTGEKVFLECVQDMDHENMFWYRQDPGLGLRLIYFSYDVKMKEKGDIPEGYSVSREKKERFSLILESASTNQTSMYLCASSTTVSAVIQYFGAGTRLSVL.

The V call is TRBV11-3, the J call TRBJ1-1; possibly TRBD1 for D (5 bases). The CDR3 contains 14 residues. V lost 4 bases, J lost 4 bases, and 13 bases lay in between. CDR1 is SGHNT, CDR2 YENEEA, per germline. This chain's CDR3 is CASSSTSGGTEAFF. DNA for the CDR3: TGTGCCAGCAGCTCCACTTCCGGGGGCACTGAAGCTTTCTTT.

The chain employs TRBV18 and TRBJ2-3; D is possibly TRBD1 (6 bases). V was shortened by 0 bases and J by 4 bases, with 14 bases between the two germline ends. Germline values: CDR1 KGHSH, CDR2 LQKENI. This CDR3 spans 16 amino acids. CDR3 sequence reads: CASSPPRQASADTQYF. CDR3 in DNA: TGTGCCAGCTCACCACCGAGACAGGCCAGCGCAGATACGCAGTATTTT. Using reference TRBV18 and TRBJ2-3 for the parts outside the CDR3, the full variable domain is NAGVMQNPRHLVRRRGQEARLRCSPMKGHSHVYWYRQLPEEGLKFMVYLQKENIIDESGMPKERFSAEFPKEGPSILRIQQVVRGDSAAYFCASSPPRQASADTQYFGPGTRLTVL.

The chain recombines TRBV9 with TRBJ1-2, with a weak D call TRBD1 (6 bases). Trimming left V 4 bases short and J 1 base short, with 14 bases between. This CDR3 spans 15 amino acids. CDR1 is SGDLS and CDR2 is YYNGEE in the germline V gene. The CDR3 loop reads CASSTIGDINYGYTF. The CDR3 DNA sequence: TGTGCCAGCAGCACCATTGGGGACATTAACTATGGCTACACCTTC.

Here the CDR3 reads CSVRGQLYNEQFF. DNA for the CDR3: TGCAGCGTTCGAGGACAGCTATACAATGAGCAGTTCTTC. The gene calls are TRBV29-1 and TRBJ2-1; D perhaps matches TRBD1 (6 bases). The CDR3 is 13 amino acids. Trimming took 5 bases from V and 4 from J, leaving 12 bases between them. Looked up from germline, CDR1 is SQVTM and CDR2 is ANQGSEA.

The J gene is TRBJ1-2, the V gene TRBV19, with 7 bases aligning to TRBD1. V lost 0 bases, J lost 5 bases, and 3 bases stayed unmatched. CDR1 and CDR2 (germline): LNHDA, SQIVND (reference sequence). This CDR3 is 14 amino acids long. CDR3 sequence reads: CASSIEQGIYGYTF. CDR3 nucleotides: TGTGCCAGTAGTATAGAACAGGGGATATATGGCTACACCTTC.

The V and J genes are TRBV19 and TRBJ1-2, with D possibly TRBD1 on 5 matching bases. Trimming stripped 6 bases from V and 3 bases from J, with 14 bases between. Germline CDR1 and CDR2: LNHDA and SQIVND (reference sequence). This CDR3 has 14 amino acids. As DNA, the CDR3 is TGTGCCAGTAGCCGGGGATGGGGCGACTATGGCTACACCTTC. This translates into CASSRGWGDYGYTF.

This chain uses TRBV5-1 with TRBJ2-5, with D perhaps TRBD1 (5 bases). Trimming cost V 3 bases and J 5 bases, with 14 bases left between them. CDR1 is SGHRS, CDR2 YFSETQ, per germline. The CDR3 covers 14 residues. The CDR3 is CASSSQGERETQYF. The CDR3 DNA is TGCGCCAGCAGCTCGCAGGGTGAACGGGAGACCCAGTACTTC.